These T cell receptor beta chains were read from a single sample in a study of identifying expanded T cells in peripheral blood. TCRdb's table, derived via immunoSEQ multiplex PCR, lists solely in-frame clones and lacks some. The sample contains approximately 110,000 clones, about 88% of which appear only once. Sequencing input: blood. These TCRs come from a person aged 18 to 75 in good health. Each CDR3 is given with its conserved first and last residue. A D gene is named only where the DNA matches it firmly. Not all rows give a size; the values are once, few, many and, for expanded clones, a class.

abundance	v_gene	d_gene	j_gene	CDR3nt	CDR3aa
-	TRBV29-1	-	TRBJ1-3	TGCAGCGTTTGGGGCTCCGGGGGAAACACCATATATTTT	CSVWGSGGNTIYF
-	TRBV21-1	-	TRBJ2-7	TGTGCCAGCAGCAGGCCCACCGCTAGGCCGCGGGGAGGCTACGAGCAGTACTTC	CASSRPTARPRGGYEQYF
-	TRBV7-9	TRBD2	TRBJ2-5	TGTGCCAGCAGCCTGGGACTAGCGGGGGGGACCCAGTACTTC	CASSLGLAGGTQYF
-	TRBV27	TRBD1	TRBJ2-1	TGTGCCAGCAGTTTAGGGACAGGGGTTTACAATGAGCAGTTCTTC	CASSLGTGVYNEQFF
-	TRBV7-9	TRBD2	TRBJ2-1	TGTGCCAGCAGCTTAACATCCAGCGGGGGGGCAGGTAATGAGCAGTTCTTC	CASSLTSSGGAGNEQFF
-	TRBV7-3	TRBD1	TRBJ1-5	TGTGCCAGCAGCGTTGACAGGGCCCAGCCCCAGCATTTT	CASSVDRAQPQHF
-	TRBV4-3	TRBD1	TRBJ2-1	TGCGCCAGCAGCCTTGGACAGGGGATATACAATGAGCAGTTCTTC	CASSLGQGIYNEQFF
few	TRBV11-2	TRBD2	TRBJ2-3	TGTGCCAGCACTATCCCGGGACTAGGGGATACGCAGTATTTT	CASTIPGLGDTQYF
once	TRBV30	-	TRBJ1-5	TGTGCCTGGAGTGATGGGGGGCGAGGCAATCAGCCCCAGCATTTT	CAWSDGGRGNQPQHF
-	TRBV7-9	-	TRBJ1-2	TGTGCCAGCAGCTTAGTTCAGGGACCGGACTATGGCTACACCTTC	CASSLVQGPDYGYTF
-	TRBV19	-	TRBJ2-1	TGTGCCAGTAGTAGAGGGACAACCTACAATGAGCAGTTCTTC	CASSRGTTYNEQFF
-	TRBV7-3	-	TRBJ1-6	TGTGCCAGCAGCTTAAGTAGTCAAAATAATTCACCCCTCCACTTT	CASSLSSQNNSPLHF
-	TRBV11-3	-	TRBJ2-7	TGTGCCAGCAGCCCTCGGGACAAGGGGTCGGACGAGCAGTACTTC	CASSPRDKGSDEQYF
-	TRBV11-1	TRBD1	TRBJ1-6	TGTGCCAGCAGCTATAACAGGGGGAACAATTCACCCCTCCACTTT	CASSYNRGNNSPLHF
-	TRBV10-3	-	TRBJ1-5	TGTGCCACCTATGACGGTTACAATCAGCCCCAGCATTTT	CATYDGYNQPQHF
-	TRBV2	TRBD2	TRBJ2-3	TGTGCCAGCAGTGAAAACCCGGGGGGAGATACGCAGTATTTT	CASSENPGGDTQYF